This T cell receptor beta chain was recovered during a study of a mutant IDH1 vaccine in newly diagnosed glioma. Study summary: Treated patients, around 60% male and around 38% female, averaged approximately 40 years of age.

This clone has only one observation. V lost 0 bases, J lost 13 bases, and 18 bases lay in between. CDR3 length: 14 residues. Germline CDR1 MGHRA, CDR2 YSYEKL. Time point defined: baseline, week 1 (first vaccination visit). Regarding treatment: pre-vaccination baseline after standard-of-care therapy. The data were produced by immunoSEQ multiplex PCR, yet TCRdb's version contains in-frame clones alone and is incomplete. The profile shows about 38,000 clones, about 73% of them singletons. The sequence was collected from a man aged 35 to 55 with glioma. Some clones in this sample may be carry-over from other donors' samples. The chain has TRBV4-1 and TRBJ1-2; no reliable D call. Sequencing was performed on PBMCs, taken from a glioma patient treated with radiotherapy, temozolomide or both. CDR3 amino acids: CASSQDSVVGSCTF. In DNA form, the CDR3 reads TGCGCCAGCAGCCAAGATAGTGTAGTAGGGTCCTGCACCTTC.